The rows below give T cell receptor beta chains drawn from one sample of a study of tumor-infiltrating lymphocytes in oesophageal squamous cell carcinoma. TCRdb reprocessed the PCR reads with MiXCR, giving one entry per CDR3 protein. The repertoire includes 10,000 to 15,000 distinct CDR3 sequences, 45% to 65% of them detected once, and 30% to 45% sits in the top ten. The sample consisted of esophageal tumor tissue. The receptors stem from a male donor with esophageal squamous cell carcinoma. Both conserved end residues are part of each CDR3. Fields, in order: clone size, V gene, J gene, D gene, CDR3 protein, CDR3 DNA. A D gene is named only where the DNA matches it firmly. The listing skips clone size in some rows; elsewhere it reads once, few, many or a size class.

>few|TRBV7-2|TRBJ2-7|NA
CASSLAAISYEQYF
TGTGCCAGCAGCTTAGCGGCTATCTCCTACGAGCAGTACTTC
>NA|TRBV7-3|TRBJ2-7|TRBD2
CASSLKSGGQYEQYF
TGTGCCAGCAGCTTAAAAAGCGGGGGGCAGTACGAGCAGTACTTC
>many|TRBV10-3|TRBJ2-7|NA
CAISEEEAYTYEQYF
TGTGCCATCAGTGAGGAGGAGGCTTATACCTACGAGCAGTACTTC
>NA|TRBV7-3|TRBJ1-2|NA
CASSLIGGADGYTF
TGTGCCAGCAGCTTAATCGGGGGAGCTGATGGCTACACCTTC
>NA|TRBV7-6|TRBJ2-5|NA
CASSLTKETQYF
TGTGCCAGCAGCTTAACTAAAGAGACCCAGTACTTC
>NA|TRBV7-1|TRBJ2-3|NA
CASSAPRGGHEQLF
TGTGCCAGCAGCGCCCCTCGGGGTGGCCATGAGCAGTTATTC
>NA|TRBV7-2|TRBJ1-1|NA
CASSRGGSGAEAFF
TGTGCCAGCAGCCGAGGAGGGTCGGGGGCTGAAGCTTTCTTT
>NA|TRBV10-1|TRBJ2-1|NA
CASSDGNYNEQFF
TGCGCCAGCAGTGACGGGAACTACAATGAGCAGTTCTTC
>NA|TRBV12-3/TRBV12-4|TRBJ1-1|NA
CASRSRGTLEAFF
TGTGCCAGCAGATCCCGAGGGACTCTCGAAGCTTTCTTT
>few|TRBV7-3|TRBJ2-7|TRBD2
CASSLTGGNSYEQYF
TGTGCCAGCAGCTTAACGGGAGGGAACTCCTACGAGCAGTACTTC
>few|TRBV15|TRBJ2-3|NA
CATSRGTSPDTQYF
TGTGCCACCAGCAGAGGAACTAGCCCAGATACGCAGTATTTT
>few|TRBV7-2|TRBJ2-1|TRBD2
CASSTVGLVNEQFF
TGTGCCAGCAGCACAGTCGGACTAGTAAATGAGCAGTTCTTC
>NA|TRBV5-7|TRBJ2-2|NA
CASSLPGLVTGELFF
TGTGCCAGCAGCTTACCTGGTTTAGTCACCGGGGAGCTGTTTTTT
>large|TRBV7-2|TRBJ2-7|NA
CASSSPLGRVRYEQYF
TGTGCCAGCAGCTCCCCCCTAGGGCGGGTCCGGTACGAGCAGTACTTC
>NA|TRBV7-2|TRBJ2-4|NA
CARYDTAKNIQYF
TGTGCCAGATACGACACCGCCAAAAACATTCAGTACTTC
>many|TRBV27|TRBJ2-2|NA
CASSSIDRKATGELFF
TGTGCCAGCAGTTCAATAGACAGGAAAGCCACCGGGGAGCTGTTTTTT
>NA|TRBV11-1|TRBJ2-7|TRBD2
CASSWIGTNNEQYF
TGTGCCAGCAGCTGGATAGGGACTAACAACGAGCAGTACTTC
>many|TRBV13|TRBJ2-1|NA
CASRLRAAINEQFF
TGTGCCAGCAGGCTTAGGGCAGCTATCAATGAGCAGTTCTTC
>once|TRBV28|TRBJ2-1|TRBD2
CASSLGGAGAYNEQFF
TGTGCCAGCAGCCTAGGCGGAGCGGGAGCCTACAATGAGCAGTTCTTC
>few|TRBV5-1|TRBJ2-7|TRBD1
CARGTATYEQYF
TGCGCCAGAGGGACAGCTACCTACGAGCAGTACTTC
>NA|TRBV7-2|TRBJ2-4|NA
CASSLDGSSYNEQYF
TGTGCCAGCAGCCTCGACGGAAGCTCCTACAATGAGCAGTACTTC
>NA|TRBV7-6|TRBJ1-6|NA
CASSQGRGREQYF
TGTGCCAGCAGCCAGGGACGGGGGCGCGAGCAGTACTTT
>NA|TRBV6-5|TRBJ1-1|TRBD1
CASRADRVKTEAFF
TGTGCCAGCAGGGCGGACAGGGTGAAAACTGAAGCTTTCTTT
>many|TRBV7-2|TRBJ2-3|TRBD2
CASSLTASGGYTDTQYF
TGTGCCAGCAGCTTAACCGCTAGCGGGGGGTACACAGATACGCAGTATTTT
>few|TRBV7-8|TRBJ2-5|NA
CASSFRENQETQYF
TGTGCCAGCAGCTTCCGGGAAAACCAAGAGACCCAGTACTTC
>once|TRBV7-2|TRBJ2-7|NA
CASRTTGSSYNEQYF
TGTGCCAGCAGGACCACAGGGAGCTCCTACAATGAGCAGTACTTC
>once|TRBV28|TRBJ1-2|NA
CASSSVLLGYGYGYTF
TGTGCCAGCAGTTCCGTCCTATTAGGGTATGGGTATGGCTACACCTTC
>once|TRBV7-2|TRBJ2-7|NA
CASSLGWAYEQYF
TGTGCCAGCAGCTTAGGGTGGGCATACGAGCAGTACTTC
>NA|TRBV5-4|TRBJ2-1|NA
CASSTPKSSYNEQFF
TGTGCCAGCAGCACTCCCAAGAGCTCCTACAATGAGCAGTTCTTC
>few|TRBV24-1|TRBJ2-5|NA
CATSAVGETQYF
TGTGCCACCAGTGCCGTGGGAGAGACCCAGTACTTC
>NA|TRBV7-2|TRBJ2-1|NA
CASSQQLVLLEQFF
TGTGCCAGCAGCCAACAACTAGTTCTACTTGAGCAGTTCTTC
>many|TRBV20-1|TRBJ1-5|NA
CSASLGYAQPQHF
TGCAGTGCTAGTCTGGGTTATGCTCAGCCCCAGCATTTT
>NA|TRBV7-6|TRBJ2-5|TRBD2
CASSRRAGGQETQYF
TGTGCCAGCAGCCGAAGGGCGGGAGGGCAAGAGACCCAGTACTTC
>NA|TRBV27|TRBJ2-6|NA
CASSFCGSGANVLTF
TGTGCCAGCAGTTTCTGCGGCTCTGGCGCCAACGTCCTGACTTTC
>many|TRBV28|TRBJ1-4|TRBD1
CASTRSGGSDEKLFF
TGTGCCAGCACCCGGTCAGGGGGGAGTGACGAAAAACTGTTTTTT
>many|TRBV12-3/TRBV12-4|TRBJ2-2|TRBD2
CASKLAGVSGELFF
TGTGCCAGCAAACTAGCGGGAGTATCCGGGGAGCTGTTTTTT
>NA|TRBV19|TRBJ2-5|NA
CASSMGWETQYF
TGTGCCAGTAGTATGGGATGGGAGACCCAGTACTTC
>NA|TRBV7-6|TRBJ2-7|NA
CATQVSGEQYF
TGTGCCACTCAGGTTTCCGGCGAGCAGTACTTC
>many|TRBV7-3|TRBJ1-1|TRBD1
CASSLSRGTEAFF
TGTGCCAGCAGCTTATCCAGGGGGACTGAAGCTTTCTTT
>NA|TRBV6-1|TRBJ2-7|TRBD1
CASSEPGQGTYEQYF
TGTGCCAGCAGTGAACCGGGACAGGGGACCTACGAGCAGTACTTC
>NA|TRBV6-6|TRBJ2-7|TRBD1
CASSRGQGISYEQYF
TGTGCCAGCAGCCGAGGACAGGGAATTTCCTACGAGCAGTACTTC
>NA|TRBV7-6|TRBJ2-1|NA
CASSLRRGDSLGYNEQFF
TGTGCCAGCAGCTTAAGGAGGGGGGACTCGCTCGGCTACAATGAGCAGTTCTTC
>NA|TRBV12-3/TRBV12-4|TRBJ2-1|NA
CASKYGSAYNSPLHF
TGTGCCAGCAAATACGGGAGCGCCTATAATTCACCCCTCCACTTC
>NA|TRBV7-3|TRBJ2-1|NA
CASSIRGSYNEQFF
TGTGCCAGCTCCATCAGGGGCTCCTACAATGAGCAGTTCTTC
>NA|TRBV19|TRBJ2-3|NA
CASSLGFSGNTDTQYF
TGTGCCAGTAGTCTTGGGTTTAGTGGAAACACAGATACGCAGTATTTT
>medium-sized|TRBV5-4|TRBJ2-3|NA
CASSQQGRTDTQYF
TGTGCCAGCAGCCAACAGGGCCGCACAGATACGCAGTATTTT
>NA|TRBV5-1|TRBJ2-1|TRBD2
CASSLESGRDNEQFF
TGCGCCAGCAGCTTGGAGTCAGGGAGGGACAATGAGCAGTTCTTC
>NA|TRBV7-9|TRBJ2-5|TRBD2
CASSSGLARGNEQYF
TGTGCCAGCAGCTCGGGACTAGCGAGGGGGAATGAGCAGTACTTC
>medium-sized|TRBV7-3|TRBJ2-2|NA
CASSSSSGSTGELFF
TGTGCCAGCAGCTCCTCCTCCGGGTCCACCGGGGAGCTGTTTTTT
>few|TRBV5-6|TRBJ2-3|TRBD2
CASSPVWRGGQNTQYF
TGTGCCAGCAGCCCGGTCTGGCGGGGGGGCCAAAATACGCAGTATTTT
>NA|TRBV7-2|TRBJ2-3|NA
CASSFGRTDTQYF
TGTGCCAGCAGCTTCGGCCGCACAGATACGCAGTATTTT
>NA|TRBV7-6|TRBJ2-3|NA
CASSLAGGSADTQYF
TGTGCCAGCAGCTTAGCTGGAGGTAGCGCTGATACGCAGTATTTT
>few|TRBV7-6|TRBJ2-5|NA
CASSLGGPKGETQYF
TGTGCCAGCAGCTTAGGAGGACCAAAGGGGGAGACCCAGTACTTC
>NA|TRBV7-3|TRBJ2-7|NA
CASSQRGGSTYEQYF
TGTGCCAGCAGCCAAAGGGGGGGCTCCACCTACGAGCAGTACTTC
>many|TRBV20-1|TRBJ2-1|NA
CSAQRHEQFF
TGCAGTGCTCAGCGACATGAGCAGTTCTTC